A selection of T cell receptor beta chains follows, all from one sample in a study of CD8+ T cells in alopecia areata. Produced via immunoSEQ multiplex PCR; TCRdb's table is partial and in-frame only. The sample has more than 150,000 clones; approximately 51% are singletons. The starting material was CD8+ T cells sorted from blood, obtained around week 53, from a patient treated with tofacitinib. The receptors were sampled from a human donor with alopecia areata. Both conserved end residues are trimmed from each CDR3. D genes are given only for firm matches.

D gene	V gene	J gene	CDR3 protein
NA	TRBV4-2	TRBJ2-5	ASSYLGGETQY
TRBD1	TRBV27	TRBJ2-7	ASSFSGTASYEQY
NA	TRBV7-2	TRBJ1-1	ASSLQPGPAEAF
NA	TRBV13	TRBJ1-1	ASEGLNTEAF
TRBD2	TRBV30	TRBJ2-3	AWSALAGGPRSPDTQY
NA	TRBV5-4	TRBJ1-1	ASSLAAGNTEAF
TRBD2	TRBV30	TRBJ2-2	AWSLAGTGELF
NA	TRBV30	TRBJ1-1	AWSPGWETEAF
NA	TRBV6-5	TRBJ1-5	ASSPYDRRLQPQH
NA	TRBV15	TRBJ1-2	ATSRDGAGAGYT
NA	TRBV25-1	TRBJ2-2	ASSNEQNGELF
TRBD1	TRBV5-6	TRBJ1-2	ASSIGTVYLLDGYT
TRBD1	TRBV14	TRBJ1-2	ASSHWTGFSYT
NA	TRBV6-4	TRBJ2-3	ASSPLGTQY
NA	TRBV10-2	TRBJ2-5	ASLQSGWGTQY
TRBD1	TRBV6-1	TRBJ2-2	ASSEAGQGVGELF
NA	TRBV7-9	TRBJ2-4	ASSFSSTLAKNIQY